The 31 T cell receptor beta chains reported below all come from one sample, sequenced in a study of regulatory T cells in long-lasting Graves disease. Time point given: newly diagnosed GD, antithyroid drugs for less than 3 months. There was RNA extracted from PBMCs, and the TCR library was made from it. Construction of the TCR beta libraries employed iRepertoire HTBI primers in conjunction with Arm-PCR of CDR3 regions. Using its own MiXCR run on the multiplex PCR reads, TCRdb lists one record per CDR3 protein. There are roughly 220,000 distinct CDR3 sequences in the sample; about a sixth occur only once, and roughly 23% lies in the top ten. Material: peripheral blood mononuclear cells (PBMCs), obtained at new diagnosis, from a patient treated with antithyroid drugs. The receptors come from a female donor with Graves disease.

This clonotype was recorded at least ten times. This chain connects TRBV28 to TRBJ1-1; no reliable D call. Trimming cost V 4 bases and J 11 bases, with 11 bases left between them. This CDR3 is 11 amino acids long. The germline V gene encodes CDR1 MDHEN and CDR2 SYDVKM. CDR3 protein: CASSSYIEAFF. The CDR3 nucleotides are TGTGCCAGCAGTTCGTACATTGAGGCTTTCTTT. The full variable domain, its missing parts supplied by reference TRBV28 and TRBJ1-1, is DVKVTQSSRYLVKRTGEKVFLECVQDMDHENMFWYRQDPGLGLRLIYFSYDVKMKEKGDIPEGYSVSREKKERFSLILESASTNQTSMYLCASSSYIEAFFGQGTRLTVV.

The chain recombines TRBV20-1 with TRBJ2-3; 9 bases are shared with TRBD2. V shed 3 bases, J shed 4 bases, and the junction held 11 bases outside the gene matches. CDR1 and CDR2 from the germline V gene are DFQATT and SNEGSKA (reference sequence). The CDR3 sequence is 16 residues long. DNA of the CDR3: TGCAGTGCTAGCGGGGAAGCGGGAGGACGGCCAGATACGCAGTATTTT. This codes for CSASGEAGGRPDTQYF.

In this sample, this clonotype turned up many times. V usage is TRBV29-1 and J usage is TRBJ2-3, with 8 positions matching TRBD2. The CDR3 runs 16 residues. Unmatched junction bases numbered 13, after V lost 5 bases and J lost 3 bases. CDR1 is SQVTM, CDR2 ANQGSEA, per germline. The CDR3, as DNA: TGCAGCGTTAAAGGGGCCAGCGGGAGTGGAACAGATACGCAGTATTTT. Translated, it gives CSVKGASGSGTDTQYF.

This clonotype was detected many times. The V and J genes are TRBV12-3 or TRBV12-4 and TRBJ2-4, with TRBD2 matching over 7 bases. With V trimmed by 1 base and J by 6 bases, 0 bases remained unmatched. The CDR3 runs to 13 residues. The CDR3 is CASSLGGRNIQYF. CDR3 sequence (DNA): TGTGCCAGCAGTTTAGGCGGGAGAAACATTCAGTACTTC.

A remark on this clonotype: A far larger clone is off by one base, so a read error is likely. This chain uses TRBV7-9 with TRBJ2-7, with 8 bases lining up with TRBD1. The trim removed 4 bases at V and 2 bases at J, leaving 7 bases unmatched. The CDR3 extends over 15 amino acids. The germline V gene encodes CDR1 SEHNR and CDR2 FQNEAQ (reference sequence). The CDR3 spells CASSSIRTGPYEQYF. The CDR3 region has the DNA TGTGCCAGCAGCTCGATCAGGACAGGGCCCTACGAGCAGTACTTC.

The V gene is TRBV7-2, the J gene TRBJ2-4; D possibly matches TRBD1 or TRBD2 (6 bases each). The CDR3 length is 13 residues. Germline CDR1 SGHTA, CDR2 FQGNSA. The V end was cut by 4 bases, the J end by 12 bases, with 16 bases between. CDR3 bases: TGTGCCAGCAGCTCCGGTGGGGGCGGGGATCAGTACTTC. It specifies CASSSGGGGDQYF. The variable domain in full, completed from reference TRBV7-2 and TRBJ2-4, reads GAGVSQSPSNKVTEKGKDVELRCDPISGHTALYWYRQSLGQGLEFLIYFQGNSAPDKSGLPSDRFSAERTGGSVSTLTIQRTQQEDSAVYLCASSSGGGGDQYFGAGTRLSVL.

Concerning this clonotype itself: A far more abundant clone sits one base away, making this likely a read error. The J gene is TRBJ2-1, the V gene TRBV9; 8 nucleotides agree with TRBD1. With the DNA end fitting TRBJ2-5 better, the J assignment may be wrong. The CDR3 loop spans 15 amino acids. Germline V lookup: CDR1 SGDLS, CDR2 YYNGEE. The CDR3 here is CASSVPGTGWETQYF. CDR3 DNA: TGTGCCAGCAGCGTACCCGGGACAGGATGGGAGACCCAGTACTTC.

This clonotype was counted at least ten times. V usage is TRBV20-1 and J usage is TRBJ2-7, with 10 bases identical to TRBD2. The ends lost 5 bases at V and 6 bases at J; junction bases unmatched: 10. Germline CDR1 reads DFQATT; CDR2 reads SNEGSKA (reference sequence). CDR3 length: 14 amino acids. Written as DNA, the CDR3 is TGCAGTGCTCACTTCTCTAGCGGGAGCTCCGAGCAGTACTTC. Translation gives CSAHFSSGSSEQYF.

CDR3 nucleotides: TGTGCCAGCACTAAGGGGAACACTGAAGCTTTCTTT. Protein sequence: CASTKGNTEAFF. The V and J genes are TRBV12-3 or TRBV12-4 and TRBJ1-1; D unclear. The CDR3 covers 12 residues. V shed 7 bases and J shed 1 base, with 7 bases lying between them.

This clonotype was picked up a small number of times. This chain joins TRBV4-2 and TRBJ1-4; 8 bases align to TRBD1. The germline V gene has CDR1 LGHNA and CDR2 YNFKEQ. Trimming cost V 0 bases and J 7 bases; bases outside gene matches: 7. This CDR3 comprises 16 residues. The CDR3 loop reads CASSQDLTGAIEKLFF. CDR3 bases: TGTGCCAGCAGCCAAGACTTGACAGGGGCGATTGAAAAACTGTTTTTT.

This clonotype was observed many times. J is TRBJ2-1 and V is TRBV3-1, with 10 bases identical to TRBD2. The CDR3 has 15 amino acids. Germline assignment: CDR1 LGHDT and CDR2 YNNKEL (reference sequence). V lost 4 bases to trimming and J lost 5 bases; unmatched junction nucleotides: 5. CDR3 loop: CASSPGLAVNNEQFF. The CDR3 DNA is TGTGCCAGCAGCCCTGGACTAGCGGTGAACAATGAGCAGTTCTTC.

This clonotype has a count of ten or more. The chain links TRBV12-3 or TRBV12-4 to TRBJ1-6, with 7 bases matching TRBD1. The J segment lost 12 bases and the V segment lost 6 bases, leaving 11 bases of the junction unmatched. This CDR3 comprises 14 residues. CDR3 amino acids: CASSRPNRGRPLHF. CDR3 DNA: TGTGCCAGCAGCCGGCCGAACAGGGGCCGACCCCTCCACTTT.

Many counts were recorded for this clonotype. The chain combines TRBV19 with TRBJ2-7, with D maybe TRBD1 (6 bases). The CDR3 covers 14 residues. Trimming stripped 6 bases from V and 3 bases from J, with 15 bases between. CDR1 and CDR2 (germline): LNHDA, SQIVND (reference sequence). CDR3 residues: CASSKRGQYYEQYF. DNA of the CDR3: TGTGCCAGTAGCAAACGAGGACAGTACTACGAGCAGTACTTC.

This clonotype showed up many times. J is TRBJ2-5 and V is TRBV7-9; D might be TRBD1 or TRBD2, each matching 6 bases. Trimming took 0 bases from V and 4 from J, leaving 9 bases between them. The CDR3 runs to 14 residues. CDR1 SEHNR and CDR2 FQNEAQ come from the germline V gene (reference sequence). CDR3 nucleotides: TGTGCCAGCAGCTTAGCGGGGGGCCCAGAGACCCAGTACTTC. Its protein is CASSLAGGPETQYF.

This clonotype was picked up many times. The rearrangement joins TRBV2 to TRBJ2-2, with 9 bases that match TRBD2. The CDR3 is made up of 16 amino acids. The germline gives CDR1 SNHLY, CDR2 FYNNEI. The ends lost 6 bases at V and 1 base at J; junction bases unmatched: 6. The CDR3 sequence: CASSLLAGMNTGELFF. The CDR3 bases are TGTGCCAGCAGCCTCCTAGCGGGAATGAACACCGGGGAGCTGTTTTTT.

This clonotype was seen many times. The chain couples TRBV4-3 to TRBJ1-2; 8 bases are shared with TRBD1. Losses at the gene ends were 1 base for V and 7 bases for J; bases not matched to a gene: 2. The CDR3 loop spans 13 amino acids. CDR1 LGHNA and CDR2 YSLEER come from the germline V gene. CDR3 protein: CASSQVTGGGYTF. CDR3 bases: TGCGCCAGCAGCCAAGTCACAGGGGGTGGCTACACCTTC.

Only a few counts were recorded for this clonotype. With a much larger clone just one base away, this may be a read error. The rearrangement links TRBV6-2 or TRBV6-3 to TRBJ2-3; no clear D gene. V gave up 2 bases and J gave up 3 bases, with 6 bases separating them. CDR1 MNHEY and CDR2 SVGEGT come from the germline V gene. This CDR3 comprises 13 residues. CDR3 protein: CASSYLGTDTQYF. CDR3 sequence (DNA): TGTGCCAGCAGTTACCTGGGGACAGATACGCAGTATTTT.

The CDR3 nucleotides are TGTGCCAGCAGCCGGATACAGGGGGCGGGGGGTCAAGAGACCCAGTACTTC. Translation gives CASSRIQGAGGQETQYF. The rearrangement links TRBV4-2 to TRBJ2-5; TRBD1 might be the D (9 bases). Between the trimmed V and J ends, which lost 4 bases and 2 bases, there was a span of 20 bases. CDR3 length equals 17 residues. Germline loops: CDR1 LGHNA, CDR2 YNFKEQ.

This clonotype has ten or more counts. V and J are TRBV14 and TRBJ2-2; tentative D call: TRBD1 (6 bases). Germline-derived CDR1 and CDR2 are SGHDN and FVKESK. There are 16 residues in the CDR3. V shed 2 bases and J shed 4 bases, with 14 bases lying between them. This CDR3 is CASSQLSTGLTGELFF. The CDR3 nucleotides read TGTGCCAGCAGCCAACTTTCGACAGGCCTCACCGGGGAGCTGTTTTTT.

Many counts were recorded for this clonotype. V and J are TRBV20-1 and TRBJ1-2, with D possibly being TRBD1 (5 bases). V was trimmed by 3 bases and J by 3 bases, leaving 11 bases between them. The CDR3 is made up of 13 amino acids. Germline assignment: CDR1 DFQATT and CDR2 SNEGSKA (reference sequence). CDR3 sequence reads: CSASEGGDYGYTF. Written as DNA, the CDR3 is TGCAGTGCTAGCGAGGGAGGGGACTATGGCTACACCTTC.

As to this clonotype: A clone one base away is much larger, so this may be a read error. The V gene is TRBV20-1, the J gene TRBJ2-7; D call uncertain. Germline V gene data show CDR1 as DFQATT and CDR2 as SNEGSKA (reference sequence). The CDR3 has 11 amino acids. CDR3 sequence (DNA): TGCAGTGGGATGAGATCCTACGAGCAGTGCTTC. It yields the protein CSGMRSYEQCF.

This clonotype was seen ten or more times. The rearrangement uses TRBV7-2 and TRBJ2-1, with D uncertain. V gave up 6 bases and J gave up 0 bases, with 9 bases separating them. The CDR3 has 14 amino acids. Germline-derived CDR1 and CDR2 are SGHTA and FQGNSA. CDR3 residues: CASSSTSSYNEQFF. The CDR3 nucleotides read TGTGCCAGCAGTTCTACGAGCTCCTACAATGAGCAGTTCTTC.

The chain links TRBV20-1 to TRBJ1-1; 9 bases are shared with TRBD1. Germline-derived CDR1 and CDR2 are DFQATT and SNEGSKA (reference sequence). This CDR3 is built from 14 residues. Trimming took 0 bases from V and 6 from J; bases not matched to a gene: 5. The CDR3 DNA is TGCAGTGCTAGAGATCCTTGGACAGGGGCTGAAGCTTTCTTT. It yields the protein CSARDPWTGAEAFF.

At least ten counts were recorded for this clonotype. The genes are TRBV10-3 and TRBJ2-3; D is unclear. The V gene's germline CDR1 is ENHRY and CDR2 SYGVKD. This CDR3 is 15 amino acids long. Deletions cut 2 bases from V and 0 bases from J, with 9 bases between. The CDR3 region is CAISETQTSTDTQYF. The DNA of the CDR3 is TGTGCCATCAGTGAGACACAAACTAGCACAGATACGCAGTATTTT.

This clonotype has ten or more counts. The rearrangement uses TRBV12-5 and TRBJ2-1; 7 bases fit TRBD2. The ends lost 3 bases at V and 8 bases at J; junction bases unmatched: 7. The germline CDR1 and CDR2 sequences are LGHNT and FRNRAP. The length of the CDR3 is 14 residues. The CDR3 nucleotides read TGTGCTAGTGGTTTAGCCGGGAGGTTCGATGAGCAGTTCTTC. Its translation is CASGLAGRFDEQFF.

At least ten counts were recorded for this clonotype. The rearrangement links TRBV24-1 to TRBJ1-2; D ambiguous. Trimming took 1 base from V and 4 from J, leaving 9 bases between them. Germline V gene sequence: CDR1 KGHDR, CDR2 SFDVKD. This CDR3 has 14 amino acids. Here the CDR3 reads CATSDFRLAYGYTF. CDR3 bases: TGTGCCACCAGTGATTTTCGGCTGGCCTATGGCTACACCTTC.

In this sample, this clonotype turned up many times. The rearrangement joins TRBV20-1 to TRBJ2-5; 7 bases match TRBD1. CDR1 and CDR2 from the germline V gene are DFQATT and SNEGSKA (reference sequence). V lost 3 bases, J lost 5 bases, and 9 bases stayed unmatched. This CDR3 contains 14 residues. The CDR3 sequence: CSARSPQGLETQYF. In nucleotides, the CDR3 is TGCAGTGCTAGGTCCCCACAGGGGCTGGAGACCCAGTACTTC.

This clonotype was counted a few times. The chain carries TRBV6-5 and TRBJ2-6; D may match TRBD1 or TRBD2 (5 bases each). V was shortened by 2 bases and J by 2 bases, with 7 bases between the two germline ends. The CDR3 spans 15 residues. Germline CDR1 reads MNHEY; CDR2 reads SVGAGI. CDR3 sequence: CASSYVGAGANVLTF. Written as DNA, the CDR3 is TGTGCCAGCAGTTACGTGGGGGCTGGGGCCAACGTCCTGACTTTC.

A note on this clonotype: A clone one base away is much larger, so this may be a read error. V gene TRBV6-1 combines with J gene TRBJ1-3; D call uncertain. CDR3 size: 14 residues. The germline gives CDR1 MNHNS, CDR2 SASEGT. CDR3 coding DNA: TGTGCAACGAAGGCGAAGACTACTGGAAACACCATGTATTTT. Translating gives CATKAKTTGNTMYF.

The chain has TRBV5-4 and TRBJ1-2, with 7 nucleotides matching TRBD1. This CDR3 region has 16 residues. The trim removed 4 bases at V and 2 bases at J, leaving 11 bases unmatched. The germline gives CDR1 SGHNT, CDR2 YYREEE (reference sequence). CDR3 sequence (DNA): TGTGCCAGCAGCGGTGGATACCAGGGGGAAAACTATGGCTACACCTTC. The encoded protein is CASSGGYQGENYGYTF. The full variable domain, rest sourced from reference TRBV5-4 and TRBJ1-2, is ETGVTQSPTHLIKTRGQQVTLRCSSQSGHNTVSWYQQALGQGPQFIFQYYREEENGRGNFPPRFSGLQFPNYSSELNVNALELDDSALYLCASSGGYQGENYGYTFGSGTRLTVV.

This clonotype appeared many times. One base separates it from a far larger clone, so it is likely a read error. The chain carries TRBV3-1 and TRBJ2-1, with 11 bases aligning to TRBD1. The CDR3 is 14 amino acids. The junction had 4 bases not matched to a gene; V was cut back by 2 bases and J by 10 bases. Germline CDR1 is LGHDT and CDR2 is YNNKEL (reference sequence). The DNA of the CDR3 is TGTGCCAGCAGCCAACGGACAGGGGGCTACGAGCAGTTCTTC. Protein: CASSQRTGGYEQFF.